This T cell receptor beta chain emerged from a study of T cell responses to AZD1222 COVID-19 vaccine. Study-wide results and limits: Recipients of two AZD1222 doses showed rising Spike-specific TCR breadth and depth. The sample set comprised mostly white British donors with more females, and clonal diversity was possibly underestimated.

Profiling relied on immunoSEQ multiplex PCR, and the TCRdb table lists in-frame clones only, not all of them. The sample has about 210,000 clones; about 94% are singletons. Remarks on this clone: Antigen unknown.

This TCR derives from an adult who received the MenACWY meningococcal vaccine as a control. The sequences come from peripheral blood, collected 28 days after the second dose of the MenACWY control vaccine.

The CDR3 region has the DNA TGTGCCAGTAGTGTGGACAGGGGTTGGGAGCAGTTCTTC. This codes for CASSVDRGWEQFF. The J gene is TRBJ2-1, the V gene TRBV19; 9 nucleotides match TRBD1. With 5 bases clipped from V and 10 bases from J, the junction kept 6 bases outside the gene matches. The germline CDR1 and CDR2 sequences are LNHDA and SQIVND (reference sequence). The CDR3 contains 13 residues.